A selection of T cell receptor beta chains follows, all from one sample in a study of T cells in Graves' hyperthyroidism and ophthalmopathy. Each CDR3 protein gets one entry after TCRdb re-called the multiplex PCR reads with MiXCR. Found here are nearly 600,000 distinct CDR3 sequences, 14% of them singletons; the top ten hold about 6.6%. The sequenced sample was blood. These receptors were obtained from a woman in her late teens or twenties with Graves' ophthalmopathy. CDR3s leave out the opening cysteine and the closing phenylalanine or tryptophan. Clone size appears in some rows only: once, few, many, or a class for an expanded clone.

many TRBV6-1 ASTLAGGAGNLRGYT
- TRBV7-9 ASRRQGYNEQF
many TRBV29-1 SVGEARQTGELF
many TRBV28 ASSHPRAGTFNEQF
few TRBV19 ASRTWLNNEQF
many TRBV7-2 ASSFSHGSYEQY
many TRBV12-3/TRBV12-4 ASSFSAGTDTQY
many TRBV20-1 SASGDREGAYNEQF
many TRBV11-2 ASSLEVAGAENIQY
- TRBV19 ATRQSQGPDTQY
- TRBV6-2/TRBV6-3 ASSYSLGLAGDYEQY
once TRBV11-2 ASSLDLWETQY
many TRBV7-4 ASSPRDRGLQETQY
many TRBV6-2/TRBV6-3 ASHHRGLNQPQH
- TRBV24-1 ATSDRGSEQF
- TRBV12-3/TRBV12-4 ASTRGQGLYGYT
- TRBV11-2 ASSLRGTLALAASYNEQF
many TRBV20-1 SAGGGGVGTDTQY
many TRBV27 ASSLAQWQTQY
- TRBV4-2 ASSQAPTGKSNQPQH
many TRBV18 ASSPDEETQY
many TRBV11-1 ASSWTGPGGELF
many TRBV29-1 SVGLNRGGTEAF
- TRBV29-1 TMGQGPLYYGYT
many TRBV12-3/TRBV12-4 ASVSTGVFGNEQF
few TRBV12-5 ASGSRQPTHTEAF
many TRBV3-1 ASSRLTSPFLDTQY
many TRBV4-1 ASSQVGGTEAF